These 23 T cell receptor beta chains share one sample of origin, sequenced in a study of shared clonotypes between healthy human individuals. Assay used: immunoSEQ multiplex PCR; TCRdb lists only in-frame clones, some missing. The sample holds hundreds of thousands of clones, more than 95% seen once. The sequencing input was naive CD4+ T cells sorted from blood. Subset denoted: CD45RA+ positively selected. The receptors were gathered from a woman in her 30s in good health.

The chain employs TRBV5-4 and TRBJ2-3; no reliable D call. Germline values: CDR1 SGHNT, CDR2 YYREEE (reference sequence). V was shortened by 4 bases and J by 4 bases, with 10 bases between the two germline ends. This CDR3 region has 13 residues. The CDR3, as DNA: TGTGCCAGCAGCCCTCCCAGGTCAGATACGCAGTATTTT. Translation: CASSPPRSDTQYF. Using reference TRBV5-4 and TRBJ2-3 for the parts outside the CDR3, the full variable domain is ETGVTQSPTHLIKTRGQQVTLRCSSQSGHNTVSWYQQALGQGPQFIFQYYREEENGRGNFPPRFSGLQFPNYSSELNVNALELDDSALYLCASSPPRSDTQYFGPGTRLTVL.

This clone turned up a few times. V and J are TRBV7-3 and TRBJ2-5; TRBD1 is a possible D gene (5 bases). Germline loops: CDR1 SGHTA, CDR2 FQGTGA. Trimming shortened V by 4 bases and J by 5 bases, and 11 bases separated the two germline ends. There are 13 residues in the CDR3. This CDR3 reads CASSWTWGETQYF. CDR3 in DNA: TGTGCCAGCAGCTGGACCTGGGGCGAGACCCAGTACTTC.

The gene calls are TRBV29-1 and TRBJ2-5; 10 bases align to TRBD2. CDR1 is SQVTM, CDR2 ANQGSEA, per germline. V lost 6 bases and J lost 7; bases outside the gene matches: 2. This CDR3 region has 11 residues. Here the CDR3 reads CSVGLALTQYF. For the CDR3, the DNA is TGCAGCGTGGGACTAGCGTTGACCCAGTACTTC.

The chain has TRBV7-9 and TRBJ2-1; weak D call: TRBD2 (6 bases). The germline CDR1 and CDR2 sequences are SEHNR and FQNEAQ (reference sequence). The CDR3 consists of 13 residues. The V and J ends lost 5 bases and 9 bases respectively, with 14 bases between them. CDR3 nucleotide sequence: TGTGCCAGCAGCGTAGACTGGGGAGGTGAGCAGTTCTTC. Protein: CASSVDWGGEQFF.

The chain uses TRBV29-1 and TRBJ1-2; D is uncertain. Germline V gene sequence: CDR1 SQVTM, CDR2 ANQGSEA. CDR3 length equals 15 residues. V lost 0 bases to trimming and J lost 5 bases, with 16 bases between them. The chain's CDR3 is CSVEDVRSGVYGYTF. CDR3 nucleotides: TGCAGCGTTGAAGATGTTCGATCCGGGGTTTATGGCTACACCTTC.

This chain links TRBV10-1 with TRBJ2-1; 10 bases line up with TRBD1. The CDR3 has 13 residues. CDR1 is WNHNN and CDR2 is SYGVQD in the germline V gene (reference sequence). V trimming: 8 bases; J trimming: 7 bases; junction bases outside the gene matches: 5. The CDR3 coding sequence is TGCGCCAGCGGGACAGGGGTTAGAAATGAGCAGTTCTTC. Amino acids: CASGTGVRNEQFF.

The V gene is TRBV4-2, the J gene TRBJ2-7; 7 bases are a match to TRBD1. V dropped 0 bases and J dropped 3; count of bases not matched to a gene: 8. This CDR3 region has 16 residues. The V gene's germline CDR1 is LGHNA and CDR2 YNFKEQ. CDR3 protein: CASSQDQTRTGYEQYF. In DNA, the CDR3 is TGTGCCAGCAGCCAAGATCAGACCCGGACAGGCTACGAGCAGTACTTC.

The chain has TRBV2 and TRBJ2-5, with TRBD2 matching 13 bases. Germline CDR1 reads SNHLY; CDR2 reads FYNNEI. V gave up 7 bases and J gave up 10 bases; unmatched junction bases: 12. CDR3 length: 15 residues. The CDR3 sequence is CASTLAGLAGEGQYF. Here the CDR3 DNA reads TGTGCCAGCACCCTCGCTGGACTAGCGGGAGAGGGCCAGTACTTC.

The genes are TRBV7-2 and TRBJ1-5; 8 bases align to TRBD1. Germline CDR1 reads SGHTA; CDR2 reads FQGNSA. With 4 bases clipped from V and 4 bases from J, the junction kept 9 bases outside the gene matches. There are 16 residues in the CDR3. This chain's CDR3 is CASSSQGQGWNQPQHF. CDR3 nucleotide sequence: TGTGCCAGCAGCTCACAAGGACAGGGTTGGAATCAGCCCCAGCATTTT.

This chain links TRBV27 with TRBJ2-3; no firm D call. The CDR3 loop spans 16 amino acids. V lost 3 bases and J lost 2, with 15 bases in between. Germline CDR1 reads MNHEY; CDR2 reads SMNVEV (reference sequence). This chain's CDR3 is CASSFGTDSLTDTQYF. The DNA of the CDR3 is TGTGCCAGCAGTTTTGGTACAGACTCTCTCACAGATACGCAGTATTTT.

The CDR3 DNA reads TGTGCCAGAGCGTCCGGGACAGACTACGAGCAGTACTTC. This translates into CARASGTDYEQYF. V gene TRBV5-6 combines with J gene TRBJ2-7; 7 bases agree with TRBD1. The germline V gene has CDR1 SGHDT and CDR2 YYEEEE. After removal of 8 bases from V and 3 bases from J, the junction contained 8 bases not matched to a gene. This CDR3 contains 13 residues.

The chain couples TRBV5-1 to TRBJ1-1; weak D call: TRBD1 (5 bases). Trimming pared 7 bases from V and 4 bases from J, leaving 20 bases between. Per germline, CDR1 SGHRS and CDR2 YFSETQ. The CDR3 covers 15 residues. CDR3 bases: TGCGCCAGCGACCGAGGCGACAGTAGGCCCACTGAAGCTTTCTTT. Protein product: CASDRGDSRPTEAFF. The whole variable domain, remainder taken from reference TRBV5-1 and TRBJ1-1, is KAGVTQTPRYLIKTRGQQVTLSCSPISGHRSVSWYQQTPGQGLQFLFEYFSETQRNKGNFPGRFSGRQFSNSRSEMNVSTLELGDSALYLCASDRGDSRPTEAFFGQGTRLTVV.

In this sample, this clone turned up once. The chain has TRBV6-6 and TRBJ1-2; 9 bases fit TRBD1. V was clipped by 6 bases and J by 2 bases; unmatched bases: 7. Germline CDR1 and CDR2: MNHNY and SVGAGI (reference sequence). The CDR3 totals 15 residues. CDR3 in amino acids: CASRVTGTGNYGYTF. The CDR3 coding sequence is TGTGCCAGCAGAGTTACCGGGACAGGGAACTATGGCTACACCTTC.

This rearrangement joins TRBV5-1 to TRBJ2-7, with TRBD2 as a possible D gene (5 bases). Germline V gene sequence: CDR1 SGHRS, CDR2 YFSETQ. The V and J ends lost 4 bases and 6 bases respectively, with 23 bases between them. The CDR3 sequence is 16 residues long. The CDR3 here is CASSQRSDPLEPEQYF. CDR3 bases: TGCGCCAGCAGCCAGCGGTCCGACCCCCTCGAGCCCGAGCAGTACTTC. The entire variable domain, with the rest obtained from reference TRBV5-1 and TRBJ2-7, is as follows: KAGVTQTPRYLIKTRGQQVTLSCSPISGHRSVSWYQQTPGQGLQFLFEYFSETQRNKGNFPGRFSGRQFSNSRSEMNVSTLELGDSALYLCASSQRSDPLEPEQYFGPGTRLTVT.

V is TRBV19 and J is TRBJ1-3, with a possible D match to TRBD1 (6 bases). Germline CDR1 is LNHDA and CDR2 is SQIVND (reference sequence). The CDR3 covers 14 residues. V shed 6 bases and J shed 4 bases, with 13 bases lying between them. The CDR3 sequence is CASRNTGTGNTIYF. The CDR3 bases are TGTGCCAGTAGGAACACAGGGACCGGAAACACCATATATTTT.

V usage is TRBV6-4 and J usage is TRBJ2-2; no definite D call. Trimming left V 6 bases short and J 0 bases short, with 8 bases between. From germline, CDR1 is MRHNA and CDR2 SNTAGT. CDR3 size: 14 residues. The CDR3: CASSGSPNTGELFF. CDR3 DNA: TGTGCCAGCAGCGGCTCACCGAACACCGGGGAGCTGTTTTTT.

Remarks on this clone: Other DNA sequences in this sample translate to the same CDR3. The J gene is TRBJ2-1, the V gene TRBV15; D is unresolved. This CDR3 is built from 16 residues. Germline CDR1 reads LNHNV; CDR2 reads YYDKDF (reference sequence). Deletions cut 0 bases from V and 3 bases from J, with 12 bases between. The CDR3 here is CATSRDSGSSYNEQFF. The CDR3 bases are TGTGCCACCAGCAGAGATAGTGGTAGTAGCTACAATGAGCAGTTCTTC.

Details on this clone: The same CDR3 also results from other DNA sequences found in this sample. This chain uses TRBV18 with TRBJ2-5; unclear D gene. V shed 0 bases and J shed 1 base, with 3 bases lying between them. The CDR3 has 13 residues. CDR1 and CDR2 from the germline V gene are KGHSH and LQKENI. This CDR3 is CASSPPAQETQYF. CDR3 sequence (DNA): TGTGCCAGCTCACCACCCGCCCAAGAGACCCAGTACTTC.

To note about this clone: Likely a read error: the CDR3 ends without its conserved phenylalanine or tryptophan. The limits of the CDR3 on the DNA are not certain, so only TCRdb's listed CDR3 is given. The chain carries TRBV10-2 and TRBJ2-3. Germline lookup yields CDR1 WSHSY and CDR2 SAAADI. The CDR3 spans 13 residues, counting both ends. The chain's CDR3 is CASSESWDPGATH.

V and J are TRBV10-2 and TRBJ2-1; 8 bases are a match to TRBD2. This CDR3 contains 14 residues. The trim removed 7 bases at V and 2 bases at J, leaving 4 bases unmatched. Germline V gene data show CDR1 as WSHSY and CDR2 as SAAADI. CDR3 in amino acids: CASTLAGTYNEQFF. In nucleotides, the CDR3 is TGCGCCAGCACCTTAGCGGGAACCTACAATGAGCAGTTCTTC.

The rearrangement uses TRBV10-1 and TRBJ2-3; D is perhaps TRBD2 (5 bases). Germline CDR1 and CDR2: WNHNN and SYGVQD (reference sequence). V was shortened by 3 bases and J by 0 bases, with 7 bases between the two germline ends. CDR3 size: 14 residues. CDR3 in DNA: TGCGCCAGCAGTGACTGGACTAGCACAGATACGCAGTATTTT. It specifies CASSDWTSTDTQYF.

The genes are TRBV5-1 and TRBJ1-4; no firm D call. Per germline, CDR1 SGHRS and CDR2 YFSETQ. This CDR3 has 14 amino acids. The germline V and J ends were trimmed by 0 bases and 2 bases, with 5 bases remaining between them. The CDR3 spells CASSLEVTNEKLFF. The CDR3, as DNA: TGCGCCAGCAGCTTGGAGGTGACTAATGAAAAACTGTTTTTT.

V usage is TRBV6-6 and J usage is TRBJ2-7, with D uncertain. Trimming left V 0 bases short and J 7 bases short, with 13 bases between. CDR1 is MNHNY, CDR2 SVGAGI, per germline (reference sequence). The CDR3 length is 14 residues. CDR3 DNA: TGTGCCAGCAGTTACTCGGCAGACCGACGGGAGCAGTACTTC. Translated: CASSYSADRREQYF.